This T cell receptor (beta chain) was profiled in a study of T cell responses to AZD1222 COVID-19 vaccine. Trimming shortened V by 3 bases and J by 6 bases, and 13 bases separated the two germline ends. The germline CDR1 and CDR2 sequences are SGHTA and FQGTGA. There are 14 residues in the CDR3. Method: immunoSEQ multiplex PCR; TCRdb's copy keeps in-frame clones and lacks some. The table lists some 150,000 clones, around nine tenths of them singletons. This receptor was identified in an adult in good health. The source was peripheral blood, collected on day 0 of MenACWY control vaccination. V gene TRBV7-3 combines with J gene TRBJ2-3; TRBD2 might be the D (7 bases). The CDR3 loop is CASSFRGGPDTQYF. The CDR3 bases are TGTGCCAGCAGCTTTAGGGGGGGCCCTGATACGCAGTATTTT.